Below, 7 T cell receptor beta chains from the same sample are listed, as sequenced in a study of shared clonotypes between healthy human individuals. TCRdb's copy holds only in-frame clones and misses some; the assay was immunoSEQ multiplex PCR. The repertoire consists of roughly 1,000,000 clones, with approximately 78% occurring once and the leading ten covering under 0.8%. Sequencing input: memory CD4+ T cells from PBMCs. Regarding subset: CD45RA-negative fraction. The receptors shown here come from a man between 18 and 35 years old in good health. Some clones in this sample may be carry-over from other donors' samples.

This sequence joins TRBV4-2 and TRBJ2-7; D gene unclear. Deletions cut 4 bases from V and 1 base from J, with 5 bases between. The CDR3 runs 12 residues. Per the germline V gene, CDR1 is LGHNA and CDR2 is YNFKEQ. The CDR3 region is CASSLSSYEQYF. The CDR3 DNA reads as TGTGCCAGCAGCCTTTCTTCCTACGAGCAGTACTTC.

This clone appeared a few times. The rearrangement links TRBV18 to TRBJ1-2, with D perhaps matching TRBD1 (5 bases). In germline, CDR1 is KGHSH, CDR2 LQKENI. The CDR3 is made up of 16 amino acids. Trimming removed 1 base from V and 1 base from J, with 13 bases in between. The CDR3 DNA sequence: TGTGCCAGCTCACCACTTACCGACAGCAATAACTATGGCTACACCTTC. Translated, it gives CASSPLTDSNNYGYTF.

V usage is TRBV28 and J usage is TRBJ2-2; D unclear. V was shortened by 3 bases and J by 8 bases, with 10 bases between the two germline ends. The CDR3 is 13 amino acids. In germline, CDR1 is MDHEN, CDR2 SYDVKM. The DNA for the CDR3 is TGTGCCAGCAGTTTGGATAGTACTGGGGAGCTGTTTTTT. The encoded protein is CASSLDSTGELFF.

The chain recombines TRBV5-1 with TRBJ2-7; D is possibly TRBD1 or TRBD2 (5 bases each). V lost 5 bases, J lost 0 bases, and 15 bases lay in between. The CDR3 loop spans 15 amino acids. Germline assignment: CDR1 SGHRS and CDR2 YFSETQ. Written as DNA, the CDR3 is TGCGCCAGCAGGGCCGGGACGGGGCTCTCCTACGAGCAGTACTTC. It codes for CASRAGTGLSYEQYF.

The chain joins TRBV7-9 to TRBJ2-3; D tentatively fits TRBD1 or TRBD2 (5 bases each). V shed 1 base and J shed 4 bases, with 15 bases lying between them. This CDR3 is built from 16 residues. Germline CDR1 reads SEHNR; CDR2 reads FQNEAQ (reference sequence). The CDR3 bases are TGTGCCAGCAGCTTAGTCAAGAGCCGGGGCGCAGATACGCAGTATTTT. Encoded protein: CASSLVKSRGADTQYF. Combining the CDR3 with reference TRBV7-9 and TRBJ2-3 gives the whole variable domain DTGVSQNPRHKITKRGQNVTFRCDPISEHNRLYWYRQTLGQGPEFLTYFQNEAQLEKSRLLSDRFSAERPKGSFSTLEIQRTEQGDSAMYLCASSLVKSRGADTQYFGPGTRLTVL.

This chain uses TRBV19 with TRBJ2-2; no definite D call. The germline CDR1 and CDR2 sequences are LNHDA and SQIVND (reference sequence). V gave up 3 bases and J gave up 4 bases, with 6 bases separating them. CDR3 length equals 13 residues. The CDR3 reads CASSMVGTGELFF. The CDR3 nucleotides are TGTGCCAGTAGTATGGTCGGCACCGGGGAGCTGTTTTTT.

This chain connects TRBV4-2 to TRBJ2-7; TRBD2 aligns across 12 bases. Per the germline V gene, CDR1 is LGHNA and CDR2 is YNFKEQ. V shed 0 bases, J shed 4 bases, and the junction held 4 bases outside the gene matches. The CDR3 has 16 amino acids. CDR3 DNA sequence: TGTGCCAGCAGCCAAGATTACACTAGCGGGAGGTACGAGCAGTACTTC. As protein: CASSQDYTSGRYEQYF.